Listed below are T cell receptor beta chains from one sample, sequenced in a study of beta chain features in type 1 diabetes. Libraries were prepared by immunoSEQ multiplex PCR; TCRdb keeps only in-frame clonotypes and omits some of them. The repertoire holds 60,000 or so clones, with over 50% as singletons. The sequencing sample was made of Tregs from blood. These receptors all come from a woman between 18 and 29 years old in good health. The CDR3 runs from the conserved cysteine through the conserved F or W. A D gene is named only where the DNA matches it firmly. Clone size, where shown, is once, few, many, or a class for clones that have expanded.

TRBJ1-1 | TRBV29-1 | TRBD1 | few | TGCAGCGCTGACAGGGGGCGTCGGACTGAAGCTTTCTTT | CSADRGRRTEAFF
TRBJ1-3 | TRBV25-1 | TRBD1 | - | TGTGCCAGCAGTTCCTCCGCCGGGACAGGGGTGTGGGGAAACACCATATATTTT | CASSSSAGTGVWGNTIYF
TRBJ2-1 | TRBV10-3 | TRBD1 | - | TGTGCCATCACCCGGACAGGGTCCCCCCACAATGAGCAGTTCTTC | CAITRTGSPHNEQFF
TRBJ1-4 | TRBV11-2 | - | few | TGTGCCAGCAGCTTACAGGCAACTAATGAAAAACTGTTTTTT | CASSLQATNEKLFF
TRBJ1-1 | TRBV18 | TRBD1 | - | TGTGCCAGCGTTCTACAGGGGGGGGAAACTGAAGCTTTCTTT | CASVLQGGETEAFF
TRBJ2-3 | TRBV29-1 | TRBD1 | few | TGCAGCGTTCAGACAGGGGTCCACACAGATACGCAGTATTTT | CSVQTGVHTDTQYF
TRBJ1-2 | TRBV7-9 | - | once | TGTGCCAGCAGCTTAGAAGACAGCCTCTATGGCTACACCTTC | CASSLEDSLYGYTF
TRBJ1-1 | TRBV29-1 | TRBD1 | few | TGCAGCGGGGCTGGGACAGCCCGTGGGAGTGAAGCTTTCTTT | CSGAGTARGSEAFF
TRBJ2-5 | TRBV6-6 | - | few | TGTGCCAGCAGTTACTCGACAGGTCAAGAGACCCAGTACTTC | CASSYSTGQETQYF
TRBJ2-2 | TRBV5-1 | - | - | TGCGCCAGCAGCTCCCGGGGCCCTCCGGGGGCGAACACCGGGGAGCTGTTTTTT | CASSSRGPPGANTGELFF
TRBJ2-3 | TRBV7-8 | - | - | TGTGCCAGCAGCTTAGTACGATGGAGGGGACTTTCCACAGATACGCAGTATTTT | CASSLVRWRGLSTDTQYF
TRBJ2-7 | TRBV18 | - | - | TGTGCCAGCTCACAGGGGCCCTCCTACGAGCAGTACTTC | CASSQGPSYEQYF
TRBJ1-1 | TRBV7-9 | - | few | TGTGCCACCCCCCATGGACAGCCGAACACTGAAGCTTTCTTT | CATPHGQPNTEAFF
TRBJ2-7 | TRBV5-1 | - | - | TGCGCCAGCAGCACGGGACTGAACTACGAGCAGTACTTC | CASSTGLNYEQYF
TRBJ2-2 | TRBV5-6 | - | - | TGTGCCAGCAGCTCGGGAACAGGGTCATCCGGGGAGCTGTTTTTT | CASSSGTGSSGELFF
TRBJ1-1 | TRBV5-1 | TRBD1 | - | TGCGCCAGCAGCGTAGGTGGGACAGGGAACACTGAAGCTTTCTTT | CASSVGGTGNTEAFF
TRBJ2-5 | TRBV4-1 | TRBD1 | once | TGCGCCAGCAGCCAAGGGCAGGGGGCGATGGGGCCGGCAGAGACCCAGTACTTC | CASSQGQGAMGPAETQYF
TRBJ1-1 | TRBV6-5 | - | - | TGTGCCAGCAGTTACGACTATCTGAACACTGAAGCTTTCTTT | CASSYDYLNTEAFF
TRBJ2-5 | TRBV6-6 | - | - | TGTGCCAGCAGCCTAACTCACCAAGAGACCCAGTACTTC | CASSLTHQETQYF
TRBJ2-2 | TRBV6-6 | TRBD1 | - | TGTGCCAGCACTCGCGGTGGGACAGCAAACACCGGGGAGCTGTTTTTT | CASTRGGTANTGELFF
TRBJ2-7 | TRBV9 | TRBD2 | few | TGTGCCAGCAGCGTAGGACTAGCGGGGGACTACGAGCAGTACTTC | CASSVGLAGDYEQYF
TRBJ1-5 | TRBV7-9 | - | - | TGTGCCAGCAGCCTCTCGGGGGGCCCCAGAAATCAGCCCCAGCATTTT | CASSLSGGPRNQPQHF
TRBJ1-1 | TRBV5-1 | - | - | TGCGCCAGCAGCCCCGAGGCGGTGGGGGGCACTGAAGCTTTCTTT | CASSPEAVGGTEAFF
TRBJ1-1 | TRBV29-1 | - | - | TGCAGCGTTGGTGGAGGGCAGAAATCTGAAGCTTTCTTT | CSVGGGQKSEAFF
TRBJ2-7 | TRBV11-2 | TRBD2 | - | TGTGCCAGCAGCTTAGGGGCAACTAGCGCGTACGAGCAGTACTTC | CASSLGATSAYEQYF
TRBJ2-3 | TRBV4-1 | TRBD2 | - | TGCGCCAGCAGCCAGGCTACTAGCGGGAGGGCCGGCGATACGCAGTATTTT | CASSQATSGRAGDTQYF
TRBJ2-2 | TRBV6-5 | TRBD2 | - | TGTGCCAGCAGTTACGGAGCGGGAGGGCCCGGGGAGCTGTTTTTT | CASSYGAGGPGELFF
TRBJ2-3 | TRBV18 | TRBD2 | - | TGTGCCAGCTCACCGACTAGCGACACAGATACGCAGTATTTT | CASSPTSDTDTQYF
TRBJ2-7 | TRBV18 | TRBD1 | - | TGTGCCAGCTCACCGATACAGGGGGCGACCTACGAGCAGTACTTC | CASSPIQGATYEQYF
TRBJ2-2 | TRBV18 | - | few | TGTGCCAGCTCACCTTGGTCGGAGAGCACCGGGGAGCTGTTTTTT | CASSPWSESTGELFF
TRBJ2-7 | TRBV2 | - | - | TGTGCCAGCAGTGAAGCCCCTTACTACGAGCAGTACTTC | CASSEAPYYEQYF
TRBJ1-1 | TRBV29-1 | - | - | TGCAGCGTTGAAGTCGGACAGCGAGTCACTGAAGCTTTCTTT | CSVEVGQRVTEAFF
TRBJ2-7 | TRBV6-6 | TRBD1 | - | TGTGCCGTGGGGGGATGGACAGGGGGCTTGTACGAGCAGTACTTC | CAVGGWTGGLYEQYF
TRBJ1-5 | TRBV6-4 | - | - | TGTGCCAGCAGTGCCCAGGAAGGTCAGCCCCAGCATTTT | CASSAQEGQPQHF
TRBJ2-1 | TRBV6-5 | - | - | TGTGCCAGCAGGATCGCCTGGGAGCATGAGCAGTTCTTC | CASRIAWEHEQFF
TRBJ1-5 | TRBV12-5 | - | few | TGTGCTAGTCAGCAGGCCCGCAATCAGCCCCAGCATTTT | CASQQARNQPQHF
TRBJ1-1 | TRBV30 | - | once | TGTGCCTGGAGTCCTGGAATAGCGACTGAAGCTTTCTTT | CAWSPGIATEAFF
TRBJ2-7 | TRBV6-5 | - | - | TGTGCCAGCAGCTTTAGCGGTTCCCAGGTCCGCGAGCAGTACTTC | CASSFSGSQVREQYF
TRBJ2-7 | TRBV21-1 | - | - | TGTGCCAGCAGCAATGGCCGGAGGGACAGGAAATCTTTC | CASSNGRRDRKSF
TRBJ1-5 | TRBV27 | - | - | TGTGCCAGCAGTTACCCCGGGGGGCCCCAGCATTTT | CASSYPGGPQHF
TRBJ2-3 | TRBV28 | TRBD1 | few | TGTGCCAGCAGTTTAATTGGGACAGGGGGAACAGATACGCAGTATTTT | CASSLIGTGGTDTQYF
TRBJ2-3 | TRBV14 | TRBD2 | few | TGTGCCAGCAGCCAAGATCTAGCGGTTAACACAGATACGCAGTATTTT | CASSQDLAVNTDTQYF
TRBJ1-2 | TRBV2 | - | - | TGTGCCAGCAAAGGGGTCCACTATGGCTACACCTTC | CASKGVHYGYTF
TRBJ1-4 | TRBV18 | TRBD1 | - | TGTGCCAGCTCCCCCGGACAGGGCCATGAAAAACTGTTTTTT | CASSPGQGHEKLFF
TRBJ1-4 | TRBV7-9 | - | - | TGTGCCAGCAGCAAACAAATGACTAATGAAAAACTGTTTTTT | CASSKQMTNEKLFF
TRBJ2-7 | TRBV7-2 | TRBD2 | - | TGTGCCAGCAGCTTAGAGGGACTAGCAGGAGAGCAGTACTTC | CASSLEGLAGEQYF
TRBJ1-3 | TRBV7-2 | - | - | TGTGCCAGCAGCTTAGGGCCGTCCTCTGGAAACACCATATATTTT | CASSLGPSSGNTIYF
TRBJ1-1 | TRBV5-5 | - | - | TGTGCCAGCAGCTTGTTGTCCAGGGGGAACACTGAAGCTTTCTTT | CASSLLSRGNTEAFF
TRBJ1-2 | TRBV27 | TRBD1 | - | TGTGCCAGCAGTTCTGGACAGGGGTACGACTATGGCTACACCTTC | CASSSGQGYDYGYTF
TRBJ2-4 | TRBV7-2 | - | - | TGTGCCAGCAGCCCCAAGACAGCTCTAGCCAAAAACATTCAGTACTTC | CASSPKTALAKNIQYF
TRBJ1-1 | TRBV19 | - | many | TGTGCCAGTAGCCAATCCCAGGGACACCTGGATACTGAAGCTTTCTTT | CASSQSQGHLDTEAFF